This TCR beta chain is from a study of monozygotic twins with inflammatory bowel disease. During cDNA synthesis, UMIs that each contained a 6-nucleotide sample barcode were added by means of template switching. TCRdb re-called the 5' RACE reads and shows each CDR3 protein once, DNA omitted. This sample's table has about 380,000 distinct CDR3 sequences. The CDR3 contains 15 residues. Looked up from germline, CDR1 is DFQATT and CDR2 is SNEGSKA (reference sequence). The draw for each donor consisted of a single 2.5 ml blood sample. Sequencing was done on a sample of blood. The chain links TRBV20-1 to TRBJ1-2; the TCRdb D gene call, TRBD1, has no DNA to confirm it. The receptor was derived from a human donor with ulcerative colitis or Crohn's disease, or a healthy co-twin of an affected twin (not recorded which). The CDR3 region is CSTQNPWGQPYGYTF.